This paragraph reports one TCR beta chain. What it recognizes is unknown. Donors uniformly comprised healthy Caucasians. This CDR3 has 15 amino acids. Germline values: CDR1 LGHNA, CDR2 YSLEER. V was pared by 4 bases and J by 5 bases, with 15 bases between. The record originates from a study of identical twins. General study points: Partial confounding of zero-insertion analyses by invariant MAIT and iNKT cells was possible.

Template switching created a universal primer site, and the cDNA included unique molecular identifiers. In TCRdb, the 5' RACE reads were re-called with MiXCR into one record per CDR3 protein. Altogether around 570,000 distinct CDR3 sequences are present, roughly 9.9% being singletons, with the ten largest covering 2.5% to 3.5%. A further study also used this sample, focusing on yellow fever vaccine responses in identical twins. Per that study: The T cell response to vaccination in identical twins was reportedly partly convergent and partly personalized.

The TCR originated in a woman aged 18-29 years in good health. The V and J genes are TRBV4-3 and TRBJ2-4, with a weak D call TRBD2 (5 bases). Sequenced material: PBMCs. The CDR3: CASSPAPDGENIQYF. Here the CDR3 DNA reads TGCGCCAGCAGCCCCGCACCGGACGGGGAAAACATTCAGTACTTC.